The present T cell receptor beta chain was sequenced within a study of blood T cell repertoires in COVID-19 (dated by TCRdb to about 2020). Regarding the research as a whole: The collaborator samples originated in the United States, Italy and Spain and spanned the acute and convalescent phases of COVID-19. The sample metadata nearly always contained a de-identified subject ID, COVID-19 status, age in years and sex. Where available, HLA class I and class II types were taken from metadata supplied by the sample provider and were not determined by assay-based typing. The samples were drawn from the first 160 participants of the ongoing ImmuneRACE study and from roughly 1,300 subjects provided by 6 global collaborators. A freely available public database, intended as a resource for researchers studying the immune response to SARS-CoV-2, is where the repertoires were released. The material from the prospective study consisted of cDNA or gDNA derived from T cells, B-cell-depleted T cells, or PBMCs. Subjects who had been exposed to COVID-19, were actively infected with it, or had recovered from it provided the deeply sampled blood TCRbeta repertoires that made up the dataset.

Overall study results and their limits: Clinical and demographic metadata were provided uncurated, with the amount varying by source and participant.

At one collaborating source in Seattle, patients were enrolled during active infection and were followed longitudinally through the course of disease. The collaborating institutions used their own protocols to collect whole blood in K2EDTA tubes. For TCRbeta analysis, collaborators shipped samples in one of three forms: frozen whole blood, isolated PBMCs, or DNA extracted from either of those sample types. The immunoSEQ Assay, a bias-controlled multiplex PCR, was used to amplify TCRbeta CDR3 regions from genomic DNA. The authors' analysis ran thus. The number of nucleated cells in each sample was estimated from the amplification of reference gene primers within the assay. To quantify the absolute abundance of each unique TCRbeta CDR3 rearrangement, sequence reads were collapsed and filtered. For each sample, productive Simpson clonality was calculated by taking the square root of Simpson's diversity index across productive rearrangements. Held by TCRdb, this immuneACCESS table contains in-frame sequences only and omits some clones. Under half of the omission traces to an unresolved V gene where checked; the cause of the rest is unknown. V and J calls and clone size are those listed in that table; D and trimming were worked out from the DNA. Here the sample has fewer than 250,000 clones; around 80% occur a single time. Approximately 8% of the sample is held by the ten biggest clonotypes.

The CDR3 contains 12 residues, cysteine and phenylalanine counted. This entry keeps only the CDR3 DNA: 36 bases, framed from base 1. CDR1 and CDR2, per the germline V gene, are SGDLS and YYNGEE. V and J lose 2 bases and 7 bases, and a span of 6 bases separates them. Remarks on this clone: It has no known antigen specificity. Base qualities were left out, and no much larger clone turns up one base away.

Material for sequencing was peripheral blood. The chain employs TRBV9 and TRBJ2-2; too little of a D gene remains to name it. The receptor comes from an older woman with COVID-19, enrolled during active disease. The DNA sequence is given as TGTGCCAGCAGCGTGGCCCTCGGGGAGCTGTTTTTT. This codes for CASSVALGELFF. With all but the CDR3 taken from the reference TRBV9 and TRBJ2-2 genes, the full variable domain is: DSGVTQTPKHLITATGQRVTLRCSPRSGDLSVYWYQQSLDQGLQFLIQYYNGEERAKGNILERFSAQQFPDLHSELNLSSLELGDSALYFCASSVALGELFFGEGSRLTVL.